These 13 T cell receptor beta chains share one sample of origin, sequenced in a study of blood T cell repertoires in COVID-19. Produced via immunoSEQ multiplex PCR; TCRdb's table is partial and in-frame only. The sample has approximately 170,000 clones; about 83% are singletons. Source material: peripheral blood. These receptors were collected from a man between 65 and 85 years old who had recovered from COVID-19.

The rearrangement links TRBV5-1 to TRBJ2-1, with D tentatively TRBD2 (6 bases). Germline V lookup: CDR1 SGHRS, CDR2 YFSETQ. Trimming left V 0 bases short and J 2 bases short, with 9 bases between. The CDR3 is 15 amino acids. CDR3 region: CASSLGLATYNEQFF. The CDR3 bases are TGCGCCAGCAGCTTGGGGCTAGCGACCTACAATGAGCAGTTCTTC. The whole variable domain, filled in from reference TRBV5-1 and TRBJ2-1, reads KAGVTQTPRYLIKTRGQQVTLSCSPISGHRSVSWYQQTPGQGLQFLFEYFSETQRNKGNFPGRFSGRQFSNSRSEMNVSTLELGDSALYLCASSLGLATYNEQFFGPGTRLTVL.

The chain uses TRBV7-2 and TRBJ1-6, with TRBD1 identical over 10 bases. V lost 1 base, J lost 10 bases, and 4 bases stayed unmatched. The germline gives CDR1 SGHTA, CDR2 FQGNSA. The CDR3 is 15 amino acids. Here the CDR3 reads CASSLVGTGESPLHF. CDR3 coding DNA: TGTGCCAGCAGCTTAGTGGGGACAGGGGAGTCACCCCTCCACTTT.

The CDR3 sequence is CASSPTSGSSYNEQFF. CDR3 nucleotide sequence: TGCGCCAGCAGTCCGACTAGCGGGAGCTCCTACAATGAGCAGTTCTTC. This chain uses TRBV4-1 with TRBJ2-1; 12 bases map to TRBD2. Germline V gene lookup returns CDR1 MGHRA and CDR2 YSYEKL. The trim removed 6 bases at V and 0 bases at J, leaving 3 bases unmatched. The CDR3 consists of 16 residues.

This clone was seen only once. The rearrangement links TRBV5-4 to TRBJ2-2; TRBD2 aligns across 13 bases. The CDR3 contains 16 residues. Germline CDR1 reads SGHNT; CDR2 reads YYREEE (reference sequence). V trimming: 4 bases; J trimming: 6 bases; junction bases outside the gene matches: 6. CDR3 loop: CASSAGLAGESGELFF. The CDR3 DNA sequence: TGTGCCAGCAGCGCTGGACTAGCGGGAGAGTCCGGGGAGCTGTTTTTT.

For this clone: The sample contains more than one DNA sequence encoding this CDR3. V and J are TRBV5-1 and TRBJ2-1, with a tentative D call TRBD2 (6 bases). The CDR3 covers 15 residues. The ends were cut back, 0 bases at V and 2 bases at J, with 9 bases in the middle. Germline lookup yields CDR1 SGHRS and CDR2 YFSETQ. CDR3 nucleotide sequence: TGCGCCAGCAGCTTGGAGGCGGGACCCTACAATGAGCAGTTCTTC. It yields the protein CASSLEAGPYNEQFF.

The chain combines TRBV19 with TRBJ1-5; the match to TRBD1 covers 10 bases. Looked up from germline, CDR1 is LNHDA and CDR2 is SQIVND (reference sequence). V was pared by 5 bases and J by 6 bases, with 4 bases of the junction left unmatched. The CDR3 has 14 residues. This CDR3 reads CASSPGQGRQPQHF. CDR3 in DNA: TGTGCCAGTAGTCCGGGACAGGGGCGTCAGCCCCAGCATTTT. Full variable domain (outside the CDR3, taken from reference TRBV19 and TRBJ1-5): DGGITQSPKYLFRKEGQNVTLSCEQNLNHDAMYWYRQDPGQGLRLIYYSQIVNDFQKGDIAEGYSVSREKKESFPLTVTSAQKNPTAFYLCASSPGQGRQPQHFGDGTRLSIL.

The chain couples TRBV6-2 or TRBV6-3 to TRBJ2-3, with D hard to call. The CDR3 contains 15 residues. V was clipped by 2 bases and J by 1 base, with 10 bases between them. The V gene's germline CDR1 is MNHEY and CDR2 SVGEGT. The CDR3: CASSYGGLGTDTQYF. CDR3 sequence (DNA): TGTGCCAGCAGTTACGGTGGGCTGGGCACAGATACGCAGTATTTT.

This clone was detected once. This chain connects TRBV30 to TRBJ1-2; TRBD1 is a possible D gene (6 bases). The V gene lost 2 bases and the J gene lost 6 bases, with 13 bases spanning the gap. From germline, CDR1 is GTSNPN and CDR2 SVGIG (reference sequence). This CDR3 is 13 amino acids long. In DNA form, the CDR3 reads TGTGCCTGGAGTCACGGGACATCCAATGGCTACACCTTC. The encoded protein is CAWSHGTSNGYTF.

The rearrangement links TRBV28 to TRBJ1-1; D is possibly TRBD1 (5 bases). Trimming took 5 bases from V and 5 from J, leaving 15 bases between them. Germline V gene sequence: CDR1 MDHEN, CDR2 SYDVKM. This CDR3 has 14 residues. As DNA, the CDR3 is TGTGCCAGCAGTCCTCCGCAGGAGGGGACTGAAGCTTTCTTT. Protein sequence: CASSPPQEGTEAFF.

This chain joins TRBV28 and TRBJ1-6, with a tentative D call TRBD1 (5 bases). CDR1 MDHEN and CDR2 SYDVKM come from the germline V gene. The CDR3 covers 14 residues. CDR3 sequence (DNA): TGTGCAGAAGGGGAGGGATTCTATAATTCACCCCTCCACTTT. Amino acid sequence: CAEGEGFYNSPLHF.

This chain joins TRBV7-2 and TRBJ1-6; D not certain. The CDR3 loop spans 13 amino acids. Between the trimmed V and J ends, which lost 2 bases and 9 bases, there was a span of 8 bases. Germline CDR1 is SGHTA and CDR2 is FQGNSA. CDR3 loop: CASSLMEGSPLHF. The CDR3 coding sequence is TGTGCCAGCAGCTTAATGGAGGGTTCACCCCTCCACTTT.

V is TRBV12-3 or TRBV12-4 and J is TRBJ2-2, with D perhaps matching TRBD2 (6 bases). V dropped 6 bases and J dropped 7 bases, with 12 bases sitting between them. The CDR3 runs to 13 residues. Here the CDR3 DNA reads TGTGCCAGCAGCACTGGGAGGTTCGGGGAGCTGTTTTTT. Residues: CASSTGRFGELFF.

The gene calls are TRBV4-1 and TRBJ1-5, with 7 bases matching TRBD1. Germline V lookup: CDR1 MGHRA, CDR2 YSYEKL. With V trimmed by 0 bases and J by 1 base, 6 bases remained unmatched. The CDR3 contains 17 residues. CDR3 nucleotide sequence: TGCGCCAGCAGCCAAGAAGGGGGCGGGACGAGCAATCAGCCCCAGCATTTT. Translated: CASSQEGGGTSNQPQHF.